Shown below are 27 T cell receptor beta chains from a single sample sequenced in a study of shared clonotypes between healthy human individuals. Method: immunoSEQ multiplex PCR; TCRdb's copy keeps in-frame clones and lacks some. Among about 1.1 million clones, 60% to 85% were seen once, and the ten largest hold 0.89%. The material sequenced was memory CD4+ T cells from PBMCs. Subset denoted: CD45RA-negative fraction. The origin of the receptors is a man aged 18 to 29 in good health. Some clones in this sample may be carry-over from other donors' samples.

The chain joins TRBV9 to TRBJ1-3; TRBD1 matches 9 bases. V was clipped by 4 bases and J by 0 bases; unmatched bases: 14. Germline V gene sequence: CDR1 SGDLS, CDR2 YYNGEE. This CDR3 region has 19 residues. The CDR3 nucleotides are TGTGCCAGCAGCCACCGAATAACAGGGGGCTCATTCTCTGGAAACACCATATATTTT. Translation gives CASSHRITGGSFSGNTIYF.

This clone has more than one count but fewer than ten. J is TRBJ2-7 and V is TRBV4-3; 10 bases agree with TRBD2. Germline CDR1 and CDR2: LGHNA and YSLEER. Losses at the gene ends were 1 base for V and 4 bases for J; bases not matched to a gene: 4. This CDR3 comprises 15 residues. In nucleotides, the CDR3 is TGCGCCAGCAGCCAAGCTCCAGCGGGAGGGTACGAGCAGTACTTC. This codes for CASSQAPAGGYEQYF.

The chain recombines TRBV6-6 with TRBJ2-7; TRBD2 agrees at 11 bases. CDR1 is MNHNY, CDR2 SVGAGI, per germline (reference sequence). The CDR3 sequence is 13 residues long. For the CDR3, the DNA is TGTTCTGTGACTAGCGGGATCTCCTACGAGCAGTACTTC. Translating gives CSVTSGISYEQYF.

J is TRBJ2-1 and V is TRBV5-1, with 7 bases that match TRBD1. J gave up 0 bases and V 4 bases, and 7 bases lay outside the gene matches. CDR1 SGHRS and CDR2 YFSETQ come from the germline V gene. This CDR3 has 16 residues. CDR3 sequence reads: CASSPLGQSSYNEQFF. Written as DNA, the CDR3 is TGCGCCAGCAGCCCGCTGGGACAGAGCTCCTACAATGAGCAGTTCTTC.

This clone was observed once. The chain uses TRBV19 and TRBJ1-1, with D hard to call. The CDR3 spans 13 residues. The germline gives CDR1 LNHDA, CDR2 SQIVND (reference sequence). V was cut by 5 bases and J by 0 bases, with 7 bases left in between. Here the CDR3 DNA reads TGTGCCAGTAGTTACAGTTTGAACACTGAAGCTTTCTTT. Its translation: CASSYSLNTEAFF. The full variable domain, in which reference TRBV19 and TRBJ1-1 provide the parts outside the CDR3, is DGGITQSPKYLFRKEGQNVTLSCEQNLNHDAMYWYRQDPGQGLRLIYYSQIVNDFQKGDIAEGYSVSREKKESFPLTVTSAQKNPTAFYLCASSYSLNTEAFFGQGTRLTVV.

V is TRBV5-1 and J is TRBJ2-5, with 7 bases aligning to TRBD2. Germline trimming cut 1 base from V and 3 bases from J; bases unmatched to any gene: 6. CDR1 is SGHRS and CDR2 is YFSETQ in the germline V gene. There are 15 residues in the CDR3. The CDR3 coding sequence is TGCGCCAGCAGCTTGATGGCTAGCGGAGAAGAGACCCAGTACTTC. This gives the protein CASSLMASGEETQYF.

The chain has TRBV5-5 and TRBJ1-4; 12 nucleotides agree with TRBD1. Germline lookup yields CDR1 SGHKS and CDR2 YYEKEE (reference sequence). The trim removed 6 bases at V and 3 bases at J, leaving 6 bases unmatched. This CDR3 has 16 residues. The CDR3 DNA is TGTGCCAGCAAACCGGGACAGGGGGCTGCTAATGAAAAACTGTTTTTT. It is translated as CASKPGQGAANEKLFF.

The sample holds one count of this clone. The V call is TRBV5-6, the J call TRBJ1-2; maybe TRBD1 (6 bases). The CDR3 is made up of 12 amino acids. Germline CDR1 SGHDT, CDR2 YYEEEE. V was clipped by 4 bases and J by 8 bases, with 12 bases between them. The CDR3 DNA follows: TGTGCCAGCAGCGCAGGGGTCGGCGGCTACACCTTC. As protein: CASSAGVGGYTF.

The chain links TRBV10-1 to TRBJ1-1; possible D gene TRBD1, 6 bases. From germline, CDR1 is WNHNN and CDR2 SYGVQD (reference sequence). The length of the CDR3 is 15 residues. Trimming shortened V by 2 bases and J by 7 bases, and 17 bases separated the two germline ends. CDR3 DNA: TGCGCCAGCAGTGAGAGGGACGGGGGACACGGTGAAGCTTTCTTT. It codes for CASSERDGGHGEAFF.

V gene TRBV27 combines with J gene TRBJ1-2, with a possible D match to TRBD1 (5 bases). CDR1 and CDR2 (germline): MNHEY, SMNVEV (reference sequence). The length of the CDR3 is 14 residues. The V gene lost 0 bases and the J gene lost 8 bases, with 13 bases spanning the gap. The CDR3 DNA reads TGTGCCAGCAGTTTATCGGGCCAGGGACGAGGCTACACCTTC. Protein product: CASSLSGQGRGYTF.

As regards this clone: A single base separates this from a much larger clone, so it may be a read error. This likely comes from a read error, as the CDR3 has no conserved phenylalanine or tryptophan at its end. J is TRBJ1-1 and V is TRBV29-1; a weak D match, TRBD1 (5 bases). This CDR3 contains 12 residues. Germline V gene lookup returns CDR1 SQVTM and CDR2 ANQGSEA. V lost 6 bases to trimming and J lost 2 bases, with 10 bases between them. The CDR3 spells CSVGDSNTEAFL. CDR3 DNA: TGCAGCGTCGGTGACAGTAACACTGAAGCTTTCCTT.

J is TRBJ2-2 and V is TRBV19; TRBD2 matches at 14 bases. CDR1 is LNHDA and CDR2 is SQIVND in the germline V gene (reference sequence). V was pared by 7 bases and J by 6 bases, with 7 bases of the junction left unmatched. The CDR3 loop spans 16 amino acids. CDR3 sequence: CASKGTSGSMAGELFF. CDR3 coding DNA: TGTGCCAGTAAGGGGACTAGCGGGAGCATGGCCGGGGAGCTGTTTTTT.

This clone was picked up a small number of times. J is TRBJ1-1 and V is TRBV9; D ambiguous. Trimming shortened V by 4 bases and J by 2 bases, and 9 bases separated the two germline ends. The CDR3 length is 13 residues. Germline values: CDR1 SGDLS, CDR2 YYNGEE. This CDR3 reads CASSPVRNTEAFF. The CDR3 DNA follows: TGTGCCAGCAGCCCGGTCAGAAACACTGAAGCTTTCTTT.

V usage is TRBV23-1 and J usage is TRBJ2-4; D perhaps matches TRBD1 (5 bases). TRBV23-1 is recorded as an ORF, its role being uncertain. The CDR3 is made up of 20 amino acids. V gave up 4 bases and J gave up 1 base, with 26 bases separating them. CDR3 bases: TGCGCCAGCAGTCCCCCCCTTCAGGTGTGTTCAGGGTGGGCCAAAAACATTCAGTACTTC. This gives the protein CASSPPLQVCSGWAKNIQYF.

V and J are TRBV15 and TRBJ1-2, with TRBD1 identical over 8 bases. The CDR3 sequence is 14 residues long. Germline V CDR1 and CDR2: LNHNV, YYDKDF (reference sequence). J lost 14 bases, V lost 0 bases, and 11 bases had no gene match. The CDR3 here is CATSRDGGQGLGTF. CDR3 DNA: TGTGCCACCAGCAGAGATGGAGGACAGGGCCTTGGAACCTTC.

This rearrangement joins TRBV2 to TRBJ2-3; the D gene is possibly TRBD1 (6 bases). This CDR3 has 14 residues. Deletions cut 6 bases from V and 2 bases from J, with 12 bases between. Germline lookup yields CDR1 SNHLY and CDR2 FYNNEI. CDR3 region: CASSVTGVTDTQYF. The CDR3, as DNA: TGTGCCAGCAGCGTGACAGGCGTCACAGATACGCAGTATTTT.

This clone was counted many times. The gene calls are TRBV5-6 and TRBJ2-3, with D maybe TRBD1 (6 bases). Germline lookup yields CDR1 SGHDT and CDR2 YYEEEE. The length of the CDR3 is 18 residues. V was trimmed by 2 bases and J by 0 bases, leaving 19 bases between them. CDR3 loop: CASSFRQGNRFSTDTQYF. CDR3 in DNA: TGTGCCAGCAGCTTCCGGCAGGGGAACCGCTTTAGCACAGATACGCAGTATTTT.

As to this clone: This same CDR3 is encoded by further DNA sequences in the sample. The chain has TRBV28 and TRBJ2-7; unclear D gene. Between the trimmed V and J ends, which lost 5 bases and 2 bases, there was a span of 13 bases. Per germline, CDR1 MDHEN and CDR2 SYDVKM. This CDR3 comprises 14 residues. The CDR3 loop reads CASSPVAGTYEQYF. In nucleotides, the CDR3 is TGTGCCAGCAGTCCCGTTGCAGGTACCTACGAGCAGTACTTC.

This chain joins TRBV18 and TRBJ1-1, with TRBD1 identical over 8 bases. The CDR3 has 13 residues. Germline values: CDR1 KGHSH, CDR2 LQKENI. With V trimmed by 7 bases and J by 3 bases, 4 bases remained unmatched. The CDR3 reads CASFKQGDTEAFF. CDR3 sequence (DNA): TGTGCCAGCTTCAAACAGGGGGACACTGAAGCTTTCTTT. The variable domain in full, completed from reference TRBV18 and TRBJ1-1, reads NAGVMQNPRHLVRRRGQEARLRCSPMKGHSHVYWYRQLPEEGLKFMVYLQKENIIDESGMPKERFSAEFPKEGPSILRIQQVVRGDSAAYFCASFKQGDTEAFFGQGTRLTVV.

This clone was observed a few times. The gene calls are TRBV18 and TRBJ2-7; TRBD2 matches at 9 bases. CDR1 is KGHSH and CDR2 is LQKENI in the germline V gene. The CDR3 length is 14 residues. The V segment lost 3 bases and the J segment 7 bases; nucleotides outside the gene matches: 7. CDR3 protein: CASSPGLAKLEQYF. DNA of the CDR3: TGTGCCAGCTCACCCGGACTAGCGAAGCTGGAGCAGTACTTC.

The sample holds a few counts of this clone. The V gene is TRBV27, the J gene TRBJ1-2, with TRBD1 identical over 7 bases. In germline, CDR1 is MNHEY, CDR2 SMNVEV (reference sequence). Trimming cost V 6 bases and J 4 bases; bases outside gene matches: 5. The CDR3 extends over 13 amino acids. The CDR3 is CASSHRDSYGYTF. The CDR3 DNA sequence: TGTGCCAGCAGCCACCGGGACAGCTATGGCTACACCTTC.

The V gene is TRBV12-5, the J gene TRBJ2-5; TRBD2 matches 10 bases. The germline gives CDR1 LGHNT, CDR2 FRNRAP. V shed 1 base and J 2 bases; nucleotides not matched to a gene: 4. This CDR3 is built from 16 residues. The CDR3 nucleotides are TGTGCTAGTGGTTTGGCTAGCGGGAGATTTCAAGAGACCCAGTACTTC. Amino acid sequence: CASGLASGRFQETQYF.

With regard to this clone: The germline gene is not matched at one end of the junction; a read error may be the cause. The V call is TRBV29-1, the J call TRBJ2-5; 9 bases match TRBD1. The CDR3 totals 14 residues. Germline assignment: CDR1 SQVTM and CDR2 ANQGSEA. CDR3 in DNA: TGCAGCGGTGAAAGAGGACAGGGGCAAGAGACCCAGTACTTC. Protein: CSGERGQGQETQYF.

The J gene is TRBJ2-7, the V gene TRBV28; 7 nucleotides align to TRBD1. Germline CDR1 is MDHEN and CDR2 is SYDVKM. This CDR3 is 14 amino acids long. V trimming: 6 bases; J trimming: 4 bases; junction bases outside the gene matches: 9. This chain's CDR3 is CASSPGGFLYEQYF. CDR3 bases: TGTGCCAGCAGCCCAGGGGGATTCCTTTACGAGCAGTACTTC.

This clone was detected once. The chain carries TRBV7-9 and TRBJ2-3, with 9 bases fitting TRBD2. The germline V gene has CDR1 SEHNR and CDR2 FQNEAQ (reference sequence). The CDR3 totals 17 residues. Trimming took 5 bases from V and 2 from J; bases not matched to a gene: 11. CDR3 loop: CASSPLPGLANTDTQYF. DNA of the CDR3: TGTGCCAGCAGCCCTCTTCCCGGACTAGCGAACACAGATACGCAGTATTTT.

This chain links TRBV7-9 with TRBJ2-7, with TRBD1 identical over 12 bases. V lost 5 bases to trimming and J lost 6 bases; unmatched junction nucleotides: 8. CDR3 length: 15 amino acids. The germline gives CDR1 SEHNR, CDR2 FQNEAQ (reference sequence). DNA of the CDR3: TGTGCCAGCAGCCCTTGGGGACAGGGGGCGGGCGAGCAGTACTTC. Protein: CASSPWGQGAGEQYF.

This rearrangement joins TRBV27 to TRBJ1-4, with D possibly TRBD1 on 5 matching bases. The V end was cut by 2 bases, the J end by 3 bases, with 16 bases between. The germline CDR1 and CDR2 sequences are MNHEY and SMNVEV (reference sequence). The length of the CDR3 is 17 residues. This chain's CDR3 is CASSLILGDGANEKLFF. CDR3 nucleotide sequence: TGTGCCAGCAGTTTAATATTGGGGGACGGGGCTAATGAAAAACTGTTTTTT.